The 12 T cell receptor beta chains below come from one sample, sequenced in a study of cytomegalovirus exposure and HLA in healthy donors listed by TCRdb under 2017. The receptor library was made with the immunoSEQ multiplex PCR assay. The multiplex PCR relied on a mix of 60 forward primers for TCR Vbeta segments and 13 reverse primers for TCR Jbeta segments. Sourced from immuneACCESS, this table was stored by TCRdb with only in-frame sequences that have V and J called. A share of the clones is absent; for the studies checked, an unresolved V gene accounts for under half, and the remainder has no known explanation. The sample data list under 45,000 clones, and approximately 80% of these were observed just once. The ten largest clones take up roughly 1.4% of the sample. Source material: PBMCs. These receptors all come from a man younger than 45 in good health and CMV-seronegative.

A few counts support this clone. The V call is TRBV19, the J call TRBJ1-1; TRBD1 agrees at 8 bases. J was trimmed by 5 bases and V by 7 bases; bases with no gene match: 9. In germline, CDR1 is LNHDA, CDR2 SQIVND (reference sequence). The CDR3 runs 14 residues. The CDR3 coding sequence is TGTGCCAGTATTTCCGGGACAGGTTGGACTGAAGCTTTCTTT. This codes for CASISGTGWTEAFF.

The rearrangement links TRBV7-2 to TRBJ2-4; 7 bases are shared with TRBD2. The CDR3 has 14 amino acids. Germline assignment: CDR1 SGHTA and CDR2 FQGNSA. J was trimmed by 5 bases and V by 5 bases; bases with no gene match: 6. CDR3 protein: CASSTLTSQNIQYF. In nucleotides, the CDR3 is TGTGCCAGCAGCACCTTGACTAGCCAAAACATTCAGTACTTC. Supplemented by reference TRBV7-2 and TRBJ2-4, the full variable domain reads GAGVSQSPSNKVTEKGKDVELRCDPISGHTALYWYRQSLGQGLEFLIYFQGNSAPDKSGLPSDRFSAERTGGSVSTLTIQRTQQEDSAVYLCASSTLTSQNIQYFGAGTRLSVL.

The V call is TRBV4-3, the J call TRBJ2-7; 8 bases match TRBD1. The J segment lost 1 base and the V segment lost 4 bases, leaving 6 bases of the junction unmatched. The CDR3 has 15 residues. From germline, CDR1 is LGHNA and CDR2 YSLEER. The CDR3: CASSLLQGGSYEQYF. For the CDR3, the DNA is TGCGCCAGCAGCCTCCTACAGGGGGGTTCCTACGAGCAGTACTTC.

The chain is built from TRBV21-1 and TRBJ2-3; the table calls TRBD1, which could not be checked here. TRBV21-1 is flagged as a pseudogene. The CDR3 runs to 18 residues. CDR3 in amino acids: CASSKVAMSGSSTDTQYF. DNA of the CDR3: TGTGCCAGCAGCAAAGTGGCCATGTCAGGCTCAAGCACAGATACGCAGTATTTT.

Here the CDR3 reads CASSAPRTGMGTGELFF. CDR3 coding DNA: TGTGCCAGCAGCGCTCCCCGAACAGGGATGGGCACCGGGGAGCTGTTTTTT. This chain connects TRBV9 to TRBJ2-2; tentatively, D is TRBD1 (6 bases). Germline assignment: CDR1 SGDLS and CDR2 YYNGEE. The germline V and J ends were trimmed by 3 bases and 4 bases, with 19 bases remaining between them. The CDR3 length is 17 residues.

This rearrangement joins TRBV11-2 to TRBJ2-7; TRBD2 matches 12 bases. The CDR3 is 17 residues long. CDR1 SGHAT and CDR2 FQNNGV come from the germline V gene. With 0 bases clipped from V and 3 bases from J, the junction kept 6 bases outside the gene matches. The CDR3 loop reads CASSLDRGLAGYYEQYF. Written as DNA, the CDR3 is TGTGCCAGCAGCTTAGATCGAGGACTAGCGGGATACTACGAGCAGTACTTC.

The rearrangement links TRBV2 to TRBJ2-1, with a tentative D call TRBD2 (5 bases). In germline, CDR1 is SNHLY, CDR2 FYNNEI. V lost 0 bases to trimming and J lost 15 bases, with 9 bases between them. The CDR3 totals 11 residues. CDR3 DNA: TGTGCCAGCAGTGAAGCACGGCTAGCGTTCTTC. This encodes CASSEARLAFF.

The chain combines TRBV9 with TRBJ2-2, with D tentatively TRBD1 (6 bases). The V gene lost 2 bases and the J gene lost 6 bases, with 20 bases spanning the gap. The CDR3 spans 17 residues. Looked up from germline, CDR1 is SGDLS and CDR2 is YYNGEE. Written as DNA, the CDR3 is TGTGCCAGCAGCGTCTCCGGGGCCGGGCCAGGGGCCGGGGAGCTGTTTTTT. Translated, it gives CASSVSGAGPGAGELFF.

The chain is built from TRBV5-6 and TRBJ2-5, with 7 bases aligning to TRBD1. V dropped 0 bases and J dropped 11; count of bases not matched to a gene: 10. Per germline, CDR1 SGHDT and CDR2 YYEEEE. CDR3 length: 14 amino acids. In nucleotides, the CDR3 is TGTGCCAGCAGCTTGGGACAGGGTAAGGGTGGGCAGTACTTC. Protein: CASSLGQGKGGQYF.

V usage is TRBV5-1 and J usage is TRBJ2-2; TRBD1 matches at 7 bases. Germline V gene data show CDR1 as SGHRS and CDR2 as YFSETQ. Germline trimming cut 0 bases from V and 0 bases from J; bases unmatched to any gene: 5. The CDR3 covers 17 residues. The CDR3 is CASSLDPGTANTGELFF. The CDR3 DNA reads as TGCGCCAGCAGCTTGGACCCCGGGACAGCGAACACCGGGGAGCTGTTTTTT.

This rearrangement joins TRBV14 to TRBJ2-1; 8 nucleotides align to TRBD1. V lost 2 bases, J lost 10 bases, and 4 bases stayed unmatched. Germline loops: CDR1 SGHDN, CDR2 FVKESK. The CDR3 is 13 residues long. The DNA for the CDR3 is TGTGCCAGCAGCCAAATGACAGGGGTAGAGCAGTTCTTC. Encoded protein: CASSQMTGVEQFF.

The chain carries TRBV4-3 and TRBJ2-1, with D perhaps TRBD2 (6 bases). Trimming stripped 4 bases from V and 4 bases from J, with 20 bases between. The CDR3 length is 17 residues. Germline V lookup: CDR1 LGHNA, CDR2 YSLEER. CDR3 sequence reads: CASSRGQDGSGYNEQFF. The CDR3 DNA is TGCGCCAGCAGCCGAGGCCAGGACGGGAGTGGGTACAATGAGCAGTTCTTC.